The 24 T cell receptor beta chains presented below share a single source sample, sequenced in a study of shared clonotypes between healthy human individuals (dated by TCRdb to about 2020). The library was obtained by the immunoSEQ multiplex PCR assay. Held by TCRdb, this immuneACCESS table contains in-frame sequences only and omits some clones. Under half of the omission traces to an unresolved V gene where checked; the cause of the rest is unknown. A total of around 2.5 million clones appear in this sample, approximately 93% of them only once. Approximately 0.36% of the sample is taken by the ten largest. Sequenced input: naive CD4+ T cells from PBMCs. According to the study, the label for this sample's cell subset or site signals: CD45RA+ positively selected. These TCRs come from a man aged 18 to 29 in good health. Some clones in this sample may be carry-over from other donors' samples.

The chain has TRBV7-2 and TRBJ2-2, with a possible D match to TRBD2 (6 bases). The V gene's germline CDR1 is SGHTA and CDR2 FQGNSA. The CDR3 loop spans 14 amino acids. The V gene lost 2 bases and the J gene lost 5 bases, with 9 bases spanning the gap. The CDR3 DNA is TGTGCCAGCAGCTTATCGACTAGTACCGGGGAGCTGTTTTTT. Translating it yields CASSLSTSTGELFF.

The chain uses TRBV5-1 and TRBJ1-1; D may be TRBD1 (5 bases). Trimming took 2 bases from V and 3 from J, leaving 14 bases between them. In germline, CDR1 is SGHRS, CDR2 YFSETQ. The CDR3 is 15 residues long. The CDR3 loop is CASSFARPGDTEAFF. The DNA of the CDR3 is TGCGCCAGCAGCTTTGCCCGACCGGGGGACACTGAAGCTTTCTTT.

In DNA, the CDR3 is TGCGCCAGCAGCCACACCGCCCAGGGGGCAACAGATACGCAGTATTTT. Amino acids: CASSHTAQGATDTQYF. This chain links TRBV4-1 with TRBJ2-3; 8 nucleotides line up with TRBD1. The V segment lost 3 bases and the J segment 3 bases; nucleotides outside the gene matches: 8. The CDR3 sequence is 16 residues long. CDR1 and CDR2 (germline): MGHRA, YSYEKL.

The rearrangement joins TRBV18 to TRBJ2-5; D possibly corresponds to TRBD1 (5 bases). This CDR3 has 15 amino acids. Germline CDR1 is KGHSH and CDR2 is LQKENI. The V end was cut by 0 bases, the J end by 4 bases, with 12 bases between. The CDR3 reads CASSPPSQGLETQYF. The CDR3 DNA follows: TGTGCCAGCTCACCACCGTCCCAGGGCTTAGAGACCCAGTACTTC. Variable domain in full (rest from reference TRBV18 and TRBJ2-5): NAGVMQNPRHLVRRRGQEARLRCSPMKGHSHVYWYRQLPEEGLKFMVYLQKENIIDESGMPKERFSAEFPKEGPSILRIQQVVRGDSAAYFCASSPPSQGLETQYFGPGTRLLVL.

The chain employs TRBV6-5 and TRBJ1-2; D possibly corresponds to TRBD1 (5 bases). Germline CDR1 and CDR2: MNHEY and SVGAGI. The CDR3 is 14 residues long. The ends were cut back, 0 bases at V and 5 bases at J, with 10 bases in the middle. The CDR3 coding sequence is TGTGCCAGCAGTTACTCGGGGGATAGGTATGGCTACACCTTC. This gives the protein CASSYSGDRYGYTF.

This clone is a singleton in its sample. The rearrangement links TRBV5-1 to TRBJ2-1, with D maybe TRBD2 (5 bases). CDR1 and CDR2 (germline): SGHRS, YFSETQ. The CDR3 covers 14 residues. V lost 6 bases to trimming and J lost 8 bases, with 18 bases between them. The CDR3 bases are TGCGCCAGCACCGGAGGTGCCGTCAGCCATGAGCAGTTCTTC. Its translation is CASTGGAVSHEQFF.

The CDR3 nucleotides are TGTGCCAGCAGCTTCCGGGAGGACAATGAGCAGTTCTTC. Amino acids: CASSFREDNEQFF. V and J are TRBV7-9 and TRBJ2-1; 7 nucleotides match TRBD2. The J segment lost 5 bases and the V segment lost 3 bases, leaving 1 base of the junction unmatched. CDR1 and CDR2 (germline): SEHNR, FQNEAQ (reference sequence). The CDR3 is 13 residues long.

The chain links TRBV7-2 to TRBJ2-7; TRBD2 matches 9 bases. V was clipped by 1 base and J by 4 bases; unmatched bases: 5. In germline, CDR1 is SGHTA, CDR2 FQGNSA. The CDR3 totals 15 residues. This chain's CDR3 is CASSLDVAGVYEQYF. CDR3 DNA: TGTGCCAGCAGCTTAGATGTAGCGGGAGTATACGAGCAGTACTTC. Filled out from reference TRBV7-2 and TRBJ2-7, the complete variable domain reads GAGVSQSPSNKVTEKGKDVELRCDPISGHTALYWYRQSLGQGLEFLIYFQGNSAPDKSGLPSDRFSAERTGGSVSTLTIQRTQQEDSAVYLCASSLDVAGVYEQYFGPGTRLTVT.

The rearrangement links TRBV5-1 to TRBJ1-4, with D perhaps matching TRBD1 (6 bases). Germline-derived CDR1 and CDR2 are SGHRS and YFSETQ. This CDR3 has 15 residues. V lost 0 bases, J lost 8 bases, and 14 bases lay in between. The CDR3 spells CASSLVGQPREKLFF. Written as DNA, the CDR3 is TGCGCCAGCAGCTTGGTCGGACAGCCAAGGGAAAAACTGTTTTTT.

The rearrangement joins TRBV7-2 to TRBJ1-5; 8 nucleotides align to TRBD1. Looked up from germline, CDR1 is SGHTA and CDR2 is FQGNSA. The CDR3 spans 14 residues. The J segment lost 9 bases and the V segment lost 4 bases, leaving 8 bases of the junction unmatched. The CDR3 DNA is TGTGCCAGCAGCTGGCAGGGGGCTTTGACGCCCCAGCATTTT. As protein: CASSWQGALTPQHF.

The rearrangement links TRBV21-1 to TRBJ2-7; whether TRBD2, the table's D call, matches the DNA was not checked. TRBV21-1 is a pseudogene. CDR3 length equals 18 residues. The CDR3 spells CASSRPGLAGVPYYEQYF. CDR3 coding DNA: TGTGCCAGCAGCAGACCGGGACTAGCGGGAGTCCCCTACTACGAGCAGTACTTC.

The rearrangement links TRBV6-4 to TRBJ1-2, with D uncertain. The germline V and J ends were trimmed by 7 bases and 0 bases, with 12 bases remaining between them. The CDR3 sequence is 14 residues long. Germline V gene sequence: CDR1 MRHNA, CDR2 SNTAGT. CDR3: CASTPELANYGYTF. The CDR3 DNA reads TGTGCCAGCACCCCGGAGCTAGCTAACTATGGCTACACCTTC.

The chain links TRBV7-9 to TRBJ2-5; 7 bases are shared with TRBD1. The CDR3 runs 14 residues. The junction had 3 bases not matched to a gene; V was cut back by 3 bases and J by 2 bases. Per the germline V gene, CDR1 is SEHNR and CDR2 is FQNEAQ (reference sequence). In DNA, the CDR3 is TGTGCCAGCAGCTTTCTGGGACAGCAAGAGACCCAGTACTTC. This encodes CASSFLGQQETQYF.

The chain recombines TRBV9 with TRBJ2-1, with TRBD2 matching 8 bases. CDR3 length: 15 residues. Unmatched junction bases numbered 9, after V lost 3 bases and J lost 7 bases. From germline, CDR1 is SGDLS and CDR2 YYNGEE. Written as DNA, the CDR3 is TGTGCCAGCAGCGCCCAGACTAGCGCCTTGAATGAGCAGTTCTTC. Its protein product is CASSAQTSALNEQFF.

The V gene is TRBV7-9, the J gene TRBJ2-5; TRBD2 matches 9 bases. This CDR3 has 15 amino acids. Germline loops: CDR1 SEHNR, CDR2 FQNEAQ (reference sequence). V was clipped by 5 bases and J by 5 bases; unmatched bases: 9. CDR3 sequence: CASSLGLASMETQYF. The CDR3 coding sequence is TGTGCCAGCAGCCTGGGACTAGCCTCCATGGAGACCCAGTACTTC.

The CDR3 loop is CASSSGLRLAGTDTQYF. In nucleotides, the CDR3 is TGCGCCAGCAGCTCAGGGCTAAGACTAGCGGGCACAGATACGCAGTATTTT. The chain carries TRBV5-1 and TRBJ2-3; 9 positions match TRBD2. There are 17 residues in the CDR3. CDR1 SGHRS and CDR2 YFSETQ come from the germline V gene. J was trimmed by 1 base and V by 3 bases; bases with no gene match: 9.

The chain joins TRBV5-4 to TRBJ1-4; possible D gene TRBD1, 6 bases. There are 16 residues in the CDR3. The V gene lost 4 bases and the J gene lost 6 bases, with 19 bases spanning the gap. Germline loops: CDR1 SGHNT, CDR2 YYREEE (reference sequence). CDR3 nucleotides: TGTGCCAGCAGCCCACAAACGACAGGAAGGGATGAAAAACTGTTTTTT. It codes for CASSPQTTGRDEKLFF.

Worth noting for this clone: Other DNA sequences in the sample encode the same CDR3. V and J are TRBV5-1 and TRBJ2-5; 9 bases match TRBD1. V lost 0 bases and J lost 3; bases outside the gene matches: 0. The germline V gene encodes CDR1 SGHRS and CDR2 YFSETQ. CDR3 size: 14 residues. The CDR3 spells CASSLGQGEETQYF. CDR3 nucleotide sequence: TGCGCCAGCAGCTTGGGACAGGGGGAAGAGACCCAGTACTTC.

The rearrangement uses TRBV27 and TRBJ1-5; weak D call: TRBD1 (6 bases). The CDR3 runs to 13 residues. Germline V lookup: CDR1 MNHEY, CDR2 SMNVEV (reference sequence). V was trimmed by 8 bases and J by 6 bases, leaving 14 bases between them. The CDR3 protein is CASGKQGSQPQHF. In DNA form, the CDR3 reads TGTGCCAGCGGAAAACAGGGAAGTCAGCCCCAGCATTTT.

This clone was detected only a few times. The V and J genes are TRBV11-3 and TRBJ1-1, with D perhaps TRBD1 (5 bases). V gave up 5 bases and J gave up 1 base, with 17 bases separating them. The CDR3 runs to 16 residues. In germline, CDR1 is SGHNT, CDR2 YENEEA. Here the CDR3 DNA reads TGTGCCAGCAGCCCAGGACACCCCCGCGGGAACACTGAAGCTTTCTTT. Translated: CASSPGHPRGNTEAFF.

This chain joins TRBV28 and TRBJ1-2, with 8 bases aligning to TRBD1. V trimming: 4 bases; J trimming: 4 bases; junction bases outside the gene matches: 5. The germline V gene encodes CDR1 MDHEN and CDR2 SYDVKM. This CDR3 comprises 14 residues. The CDR3 protein is CASSSGTGVYGYTF. CDR3 DNA: TGTGCCAGCAGTTCCGGGACAGGAGTCTATGGCTACACCTTC.

This chain links TRBV5-1 with TRBJ2-5; no clear D. The CDR3 sequence is 16 residues long. V was shortened by 0 bases and J by 5 bases, with 17 bases between the two germline ends. Germline lookup yields CDR1 SGHRS and CDR2 YFSETQ. The CDR3 DNA is TGCGCCAGCAGCTTGGCCAGAAGACCTTTCGGGGAGACCCAGTACTTC. Protein: CASSLARRPFGETQYF.

This clone was observed a single time. The V call is TRBV6-5, the J call TRBJ1-5, with D uncertain. CDR3 length equals 13 residues. Trimming shortened V by 2 bases and J by 9 bases, and 11 bases separated the two germline ends. CDR1 is MNHEY and CDR2 is SVGAGI in the germline V gene. The CDR3 nucleotides are TGTGCCAGCAGTTACCAAGGGATAGGGCCCCAGCATTTT. It codes for CASSYQGIGPQHF.

The J gene is TRBJ2-1, the V gene TRBV7-2, with TRBD2 matching over 11 bases. Per the germline V gene, CDR1 is SGHTA and CDR2 is FQGNSA. V dropped 1 base and J dropped 7; count of bases not matched to a gene: 9. The CDR3 contains 17 residues. CDR3 residues: CASSLESWLAGGNEQFF. CDR3 DNA sequence: TGTGCCAGCAGCTTAGAAAGCTGGCTAGCGGGAGGAAATGAGCAGTTCTTC.